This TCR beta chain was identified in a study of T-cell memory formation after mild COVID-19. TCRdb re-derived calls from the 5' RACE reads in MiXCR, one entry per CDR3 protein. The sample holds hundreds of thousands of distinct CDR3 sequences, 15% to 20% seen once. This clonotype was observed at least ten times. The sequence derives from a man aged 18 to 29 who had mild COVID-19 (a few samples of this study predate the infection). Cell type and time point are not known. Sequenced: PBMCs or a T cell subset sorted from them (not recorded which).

DNA of the CDR3: TGTGCCAGCAGTTACTCGTCGGTGGCAGGTTATGGCTACACCTTC. Translation: CASSYSSVAGYGYTF. V gene TRBV6-5 combines with J gene TRBJ1-2; unclear D gene. Trimming pared 0 bases from V and 5 bases from J, leaving 13 bases between. The CDR3 runs to 15 residues. Germline loops: CDR1 MNHEY, CDR2 SVGAGI.